Below, 26 T cell receptor beta chains from the same sample are listed, as sequenced in a study of blood T cell repertoires in COVID-19. TCRdb's copy holds only in-frame clones and misses some; the assay was immunoSEQ multiplex PCR. The data show 200,000 to 250,000 clones, roughly nine tenths seen once. The sequenced material came from peripheral blood. The source is a woman aged 50 to 60 with acute or convalescent COVID-19.

The chain carries TRBV9 and TRBJ2-7, with D unclear. V shed 3 bases and J shed 2 bases, with 15 bases lying between them. The CDR3 consists of 15 residues. The germline V gene has CDR1 SGDLS and CDR2 YYNGEE. The chain's CDR3 is CASSGEYGMPYEQYF. CDR3 DNA: TGTGCCAGCAGCGGCGAGTATGGTATGCCCTACGAGCAGTACTTC.

The chain joins TRBV9 to TRBJ1-1; D gene ambiguous. The CDR3 contains 18 residues. CDR1 SGDLS and CDR2 YYNGEE come from the germline V gene. Trimming removed 0 bases from V and 2 bases from J, with 20 bases in between. This CDR3 is CASSVVATAFGGNTEAFF. The CDR3 region has the DNA TGTGCCAGCAGCGTAGTGGCAACAGCCTTTGGTGGTAACACTGAAGCTTTCTTT.

This chain uses TRBV11-2 with TRBJ1-1; D possibly corresponds to TRBD1 (6 bases). The ends were cut back, 3 bases at V and 6 bases at J, with 11 bases in the middle. The CDR3 loop spans 13 amino acids. The germline V gene has CDR1 SGHAT and CDR2 FQNNGV. The chain's CDR3 is CASSLGGGPEAFF. Written as DNA, the CDR3 is TGTGCCAGCAGCTTGGGGGGGGGCCCTGAAGCTTTCTTT.

Only a few counts were recorded for this clone. The rearrangement uses TRBV6-5 and TRBJ1-2; 7 bases align to TRBD1. The CDR3 spans 15 residues. Trimming took 5 bases from V and 4 from J; bases not matched to a gene: 10. Per germline, CDR1 MNHEY and CDR2 SVGAGI. The CDR3 loop reads CASSPHRGPGYGYTF. The CDR3 coding sequence is TGTGCCAGCAGTCCCCACAGGGGCCCGGGCTATGGCTACACCTTC.

A single count supports this clone. The V gene is TRBV7-9, the J gene TRBJ2-3, with TRBD2 identical over 9 bases. This CDR3 contains 15 residues. V was pared by 6 bases and J by 2 bases, with 6 bases of the junction left unmatched. The V gene's germline CDR1 is SEHNR and CDR2 FQNEAQ (reference sequence). CDR3 in amino acids: CASSPSGAYTDTQYF. The CDR3 DNA is TGTGCCAGCAGTCCTAGCGGGGCGTACACAGATACGCAGTATTTT.

In its sample, this clone was seen once. CDR3 in amino acids: CAWSLTGESAEAFF. DNA of the CDR3: TGTGCCTGGAGTTTGACAGGGGAAAGTGCTGAAGCTTTCTTT. This chain joins TRBV30 and TRBJ1-1, with 8 bases matching TRBD1. The junction had 8 bases not matched to a gene; V was cut back by 2 bases and J by 6 bases. Germline V gene lookup returns CDR1 GTSNPN and CDR2 SVGIG (reference sequence). This CDR3 is 14 amino acids long. The variable domain in full, with the rest retrieved from reference TRBV30 and TRBJ1-1, is SQTIHQWPATLVQPVGSPLSLECTVEGTSNPNLYWYRQAAGRGLQLLFYSVGIGQISSEVPQNLSASRPQDRQFILSSKKLLLSDSGFYLCAWSLTGESAEAFFGQGTRLTVV.

The V and J genes are TRBV19 and TRBJ2-1; unclear D gene. From germline, CDR1 is LNHDA and CDR2 SQIVND (reference sequence). Trimming shortened V by 6 bases and J by 5 bases, and 5 bases separated the two germline ends. This CDR3 region has 11 residues. CDR3 sequence reads: CASSPNNEQFF. CDR3 nucleotide sequence: TGTGCCAGTAGCCCTAACAATGAGCAGTTCTTC. The whole variable domain, remainder taken from reference TRBV19 and TRBJ2-1, is DGGITQSPKYLFRKEGQNVTLSCEQNLNHDAMYWYRQDPGQGLRLIYYSQIVNDFQKGDIAEGYSVSREKKESFPLTVTSAQKNPTAFYLCASSPNNEQFFGPGTRLTVL.

The chain's CDR3 is CASRFAGGEETQYF. The DNA of the CDR3 is TGTGCCAGCAGATTTGCGGGGGGGGAAGAGACCCAGTACTTC. The chain combines TRBV2 with TRBJ2-5; 9 bases line up with TRBD2. The CDR3 covers 14 residues. Losses at the gene ends were 6 bases for V and 3 bases for J; bases not matched to a gene: 5. In germline, CDR1 is SNHLY, CDR2 FYNNEI.

The chain links TRBV7-2 to TRBJ1-2; maybe TRBD1 (5 bases). Per the germline V gene, CDR1 is SGHTA and CDR2 is FQGNSA. V was cut by 2 bases and J by 3 bases, with 10 bases left in between. This CDR3 has 14 residues. This CDR3 is CASSLSGDDYGYTF. CDR3 in DNA: TGTGCCAGCAGCTTATCGGGGGATGACTATGGCTACACCTTC.

This chain connects TRBV5-8 to TRBJ1-1; D remains ambiguous. The germline gives CDR1 SGHTS, CDR2 YDEGEE. There are 16 residues in the CDR3. V lost 4 bases, J lost 1 base, and 17 bases lay in between. The CDR3 reads CASSPLARVGNTEAFF. The CDR3, as DNA: TGTGCCAGCAGCCCCCTGGCCCGGGTTGGGAACACTGAAGCTTTCTTT. The entire variable domain, with the rest obtained from reference TRBV5-8 and TRBJ1-1, is as follows: EAGVTQSPTHLIKTRGQQATLRCSPISGHTSVYWYQQALGLGLQFLLWYDEGEERNRGNFPPRFSGRQFPNYSSELNVNALELEDSALYLCASSPLARVGNTEAFFGQGTRLTVV.

The chain uses TRBV5-1 and TRBJ2-2; D unresolved. Trimming cost V 5 bases and J 1 base, with 12 bases left between them. CDR1 SGHRS and CDR2 YFSETQ come from the germline V gene. The CDR3 is made up of 15 amino acids. CDR3 coding DNA: TGCGCCAGCAGGGCGGAGACCCAGAACACCGGGGAGCTGTTTTTT. Its protein is CASRAETQNTGELFF.

As to this clone: Other DNA sequences of this sample code for an identical CDR3. The chain links TRBV19 to TRBJ1-1; tentative D call: TRBD1 (5 bases). The V end lost 6 bases, the J end lost 3 bases, and 23 bases lay between the germline ends. This CDR3 spans 17 amino acids. In germline, CDR1 is LNHDA, CDR2 SQIVND (reference sequence). The CDR3 loop reads CASSSGQGGWGYTEAFF. In DNA form, the CDR3 reads TGTGCCAGTAGCTCTGGGCAGGGAGGTTGGGGCTACACTGAAGCTTTCTTT.

The genes are TRBV25-1 and TRBJ1-2, with a tentative D call TRBD1 (6 bases). With 5 bases removed from V and 8 bases from J, the gap between germline ends came to 15 bases. Germline CDR1 is MGHDK and CDR2 is SYGVNS. The CDR3 extends over 13 amino acids. The CDR3 coding sequence is TGTGCCAGCAGTCTGGGGGGCGGGGGAGGCTACACCTTC. Amino acid sequence: CASSLGGGGGYTF.

The chain recombines TRBV5-6 with TRBJ1-2; 7 bases match TRBD1. This CDR3 spans 13 amino acids. Germline values: CDR1 SGHDT, CDR2 YYEEEE. Germline trimming cut 3 bases from V and 4 bases from J; bases unmatched to any gene: 3. The CDR3 here is CASSYDRAYGYTF. DNA for the CDR3: TGTGCCAGCAGCTATGACAGGGCCTATGGCTACACCTTC.

This rearrangement joins TRBV6-2 or TRBV6-3 to TRBJ2-3, with a weak D call TRBD2 (5 bases). V shed 2 bases and J shed 12 bases, with 12 bases lying between them. This CDR3 is built from 12 residues. Germline assignment: CDR1 MNHEY and CDR2 SVGEGT. The chain's CDR3 is CASSYPLDSQYF. The CDR3 DNA is TGTGCCAGCAGTTACCCACTAGACTCTCAGTATTTT.

V gene TRBV6-5 combines with J gene TRBJ2-1, with D maybe TRBD2 (5 bases). The CDR3 runs 11 residues. V was trimmed by 6 bases and J by 8 bases, leaving 8 bases between them. In germline, CDR1 is MNHEY, CDR2 SVGAGI. The CDR3 is CASSQRDEQFF. The CDR3 nucleotides read TGTGCCAGCAGCCAGAGGGATGAGCAGTTCTTC.

V is TRBV27 and J is TRBJ1-5; 9 bases are a match to TRBD1. This CDR3 is built from 15 residues. In germline, CDR1 is MNHEY, CDR2 SMNVEV (reference sequence). J lost 3 bases, V lost 5 bases, and 5 bases had no gene match. The DNA for the CDR3 is TGTGCCAGCAGTCCCCGGACAGGGGTCAATCAGCCCCAGCATTTT. Its protein is CASSPRTGVNQPQHF.

The rearrangement joins TRBV2 to TRBJ1-4; 10 nucleotides match TRBD1. This CDR3 has 16 residues. Trimming took 6 bases from V and 3 from J; bases not matched to a gene: 7. Per germline, CDR1 SNHLY and CDR2 FYNNEI. The chain's CDR3 is CASSETGGLANEKLFF. In DNA form, the CDR3 reads TGTGCCAGCAGCGAGACAGGGGGCCTGGCTAATGAAAAACTGTTTTTT.

This chain joins TRBV9 and TRBJ1-1; D might be TRBD1 (5 bases). The CDR3 covers 15 residues. Looked up from germline, CDR1 is SGDLS and CDR2 is YYNGEE. V lost 4 bases and J lost 0, with 13 bases in between. The chain's CDR3 is CASSPQGELNTEAFF. CDR3 nucleotide sequence: TGTGCCAGCAGCCCCCAGGGCGAGCTGAACACTGAAGCTTTCTTT.

This clone was found a few times. The chain recombines TRBV7-9 with TRBJ2-1; 8 positions match TRBD2. CDR1 is SEHNR and CDR2 is FQNEAQ in the germline V gene (reference sequence). The CDR3 has 16 amino acids. J lost 3 bases, V lost 1 base, and 5 bases had no gene match. CDR3: CASSLGSGSYYNEQFF. CDR3 bases: TGTGCCAGCAGCTTAGGCAGCGGGAGTTACTACAATGAGCAGTTCTTC.

This rearrangement joins TRBV11-2 to TRBJ2-5; D possibly corresponds to TRBD1 (5 bases). The CDR3 has 13 amino acids. Looked up from germline, CDR1 is SGHAT and CDR2 is FQNNGV. The ends were cut back, 5 bases at V and 1 base at J, with 8 bases in the middle. For the CDR3, the DNA is TGTGCCAGCAGCCCTAGGGGCCAAGAGACCCAGTACTTC. It is translated as CASSPRGQETQYF. The full variable domain, completed using reference TRBV11-2 and TRBJ2-5, is EAGVAQSPRYKIIEKRQSVAFWCNPISGHATLYWYQQILGQGPKLLIQFQNNGVVDDSQLPKDRFSAERLKGVDSTLKIQPAKLEDSAVYLCASSPRGQETQYFGPGTRLLVL.

The chain is built from TRBV30 and TRBJ2-1; TRBD2 is a possible D gene (6 bases). In germline, CDR1 is GTSNPN, CDR2 SVGIG (reference sequence). The CDR3 is 11 amino acids. Trimming stripped 3 bases from V and 9 bases from J, with 9 bases between. CDR3 coding DNA: TGTGCCTGGAGACTAGCCGGTGAGCAGTTCTTC. The encoded protein is CAWRLAGEQFF.

The chain recombines TRBV27 with TRBJ2-7; D call uncertain. Germline V gives CDR1 MNHEY, CDR2 SMNVEV (reference sequence). V lost 2 bases, J lost 5 bases, and 16 bases lay in between. The CDR3 is 15 residues long. For the CDR3, the DNA is TGTGCCAGCAGTTTAAGCGTTAGTGGAAACCACGAGCAGTACTTC. Residues: CASSLSVSGNHEQYF.

With regard to this clone: Other nucleotide sequences from this sample produce the same CDR3. DNA for the CDR3: TGTGCCTGGACAGGCTCTGGAAACACCATATATTTT. Its translation is CAWTGSGNTIYF. The chain carries TRBV30 and TRBJ1-3, with D unclear. Germline assignment: CDR1 GTSNPN and CDR2 SVGIG (reference sequence). V was pared by 4 bases and J by 0 bases, with 4 bases between. The CDR3 sequence is 12 residues long.

This sequence joins TRBV3-1 (or the pseudogene TRBV3-2) and TRBJ2-3; TRBD1 is a possible D gene (5 bases). CDR1 and CDR2 (germline): LGHDT, YNNKEL (reference sequence). CDR3 size: 14 residues. The V end was cut by 4 bases, the J end by 3 bases, with 11 bases between. The CDR3 nucleotides are TGTGCCAGCAGCCCACAGGAGTTAACAGATACGCAGTATTTT. As protein: CASSPQELTDTQYF.

This chain joins TRBV9 and TRBJ2-1; 9 nucleotides match TRBD2. CDR1 is SGDLS and CDR2 is YYNGEE in the germline V gene. V was clipped by 4 bases and J by 2 bases; unmatched bases: 7. The CDR3 has 16 residues. In DNA, the CDR3 is TGTGCCAGCAGCCCGCCTCTAGCGGGGACCTACAATGAGCAGTTCTTC. Its protein is CASSPPLAGTYNEQFF.